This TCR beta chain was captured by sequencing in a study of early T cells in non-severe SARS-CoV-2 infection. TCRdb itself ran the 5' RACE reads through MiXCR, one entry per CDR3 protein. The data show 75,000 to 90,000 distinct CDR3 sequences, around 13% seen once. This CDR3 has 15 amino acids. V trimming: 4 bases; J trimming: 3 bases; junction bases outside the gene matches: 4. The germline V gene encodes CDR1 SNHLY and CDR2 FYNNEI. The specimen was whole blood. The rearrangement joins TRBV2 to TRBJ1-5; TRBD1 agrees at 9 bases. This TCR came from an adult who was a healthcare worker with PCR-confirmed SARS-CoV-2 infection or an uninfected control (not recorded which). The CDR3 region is CASSGGQGPNQPQHF. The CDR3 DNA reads TGTGCCAGCAGTGGGGGACAGGGCCCCAATCAGCCCCAGCATTTT.